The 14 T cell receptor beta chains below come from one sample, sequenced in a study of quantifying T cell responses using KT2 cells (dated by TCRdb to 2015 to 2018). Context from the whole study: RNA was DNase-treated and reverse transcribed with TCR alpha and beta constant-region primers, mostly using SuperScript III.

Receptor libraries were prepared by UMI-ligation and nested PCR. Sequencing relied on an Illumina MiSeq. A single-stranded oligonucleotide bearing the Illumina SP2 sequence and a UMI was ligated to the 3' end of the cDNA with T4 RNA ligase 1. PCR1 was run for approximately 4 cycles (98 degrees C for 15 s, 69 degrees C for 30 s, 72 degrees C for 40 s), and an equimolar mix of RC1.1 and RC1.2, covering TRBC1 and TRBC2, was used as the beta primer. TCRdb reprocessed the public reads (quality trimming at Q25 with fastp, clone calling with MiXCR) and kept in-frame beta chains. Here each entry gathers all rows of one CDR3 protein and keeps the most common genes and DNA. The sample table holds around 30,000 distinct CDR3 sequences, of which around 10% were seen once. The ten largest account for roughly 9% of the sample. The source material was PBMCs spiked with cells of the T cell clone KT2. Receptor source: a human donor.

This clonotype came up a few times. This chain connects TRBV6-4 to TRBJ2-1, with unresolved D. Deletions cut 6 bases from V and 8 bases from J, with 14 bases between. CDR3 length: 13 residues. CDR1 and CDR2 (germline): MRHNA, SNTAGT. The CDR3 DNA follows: TGTGCCAGCAGCCGAGAATTTTTCCATGAGCAGTTCTTC. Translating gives CASSREFFHEQFF.

Here the CDR3 DNA reads TGCGCCAGCAGCCCCGGGACAGGGGGTGCGGTGAACACTGAAGCTTTCTTT. Its protein product is CASSPGTGGAVNTEAFF. The chain joins TRBV4-1 to TRBJ1-1, with 11 bases identical to TRBD1. CDR3 size: 17 residues. The germline CDR1 and CDR2 sequences are MGHRA and YSYEKL. The J segment lost 0 bases and the V segment lost 4 bases, leaving 7 bases of the junction unmatched.

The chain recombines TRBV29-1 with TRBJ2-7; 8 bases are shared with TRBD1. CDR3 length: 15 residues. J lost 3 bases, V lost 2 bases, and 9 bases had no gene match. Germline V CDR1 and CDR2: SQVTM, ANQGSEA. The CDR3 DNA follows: TGCAGCGTTGAAAGTCTCGGGACAGGATTCTACGAGCAGTACTTC. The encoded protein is CSVESLGTGFYEQYF.

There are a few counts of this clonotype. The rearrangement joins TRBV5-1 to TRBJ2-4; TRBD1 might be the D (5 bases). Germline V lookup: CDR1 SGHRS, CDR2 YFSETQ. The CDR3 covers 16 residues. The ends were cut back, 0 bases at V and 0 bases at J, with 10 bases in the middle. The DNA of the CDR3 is TGCGCCAGCAGCTTGGGACAGTCACTAGCCAAAAACATTCAGTACTTC. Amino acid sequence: CASSLGQSLAKNIQYF. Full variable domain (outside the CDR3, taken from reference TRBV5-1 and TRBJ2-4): KAGVTQTPRYLIKTRGQQVTLSCSPISGHRSVSWYQQTPGQGLQFLFEYFSETQRNKGNFPGRFSGRQFSNSRSEMNVSTLELGDSALYLCASSLGQSLAKNIQYFGAGTRLSVL.

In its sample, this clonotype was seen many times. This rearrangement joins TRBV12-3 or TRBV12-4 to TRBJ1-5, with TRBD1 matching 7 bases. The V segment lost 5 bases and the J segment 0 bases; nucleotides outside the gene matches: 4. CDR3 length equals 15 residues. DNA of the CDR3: TGTGCCAGCAGTCGACAGGGATATAGCAATCAGCCCCAGCATTTT. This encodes CASSRQGYSNQPQHF.

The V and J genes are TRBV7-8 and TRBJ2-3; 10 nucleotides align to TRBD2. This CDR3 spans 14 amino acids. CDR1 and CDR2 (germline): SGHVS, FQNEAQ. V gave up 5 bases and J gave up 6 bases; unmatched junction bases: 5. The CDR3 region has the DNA TGTGCCAGCAGCCTAGGACTAGCGGAGGATACGCAGTATTTT. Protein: CASSLGLAEDTQYF.

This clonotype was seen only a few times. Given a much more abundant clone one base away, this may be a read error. CDR3 bases: TGTGCCAGCAGCTTCAGTCAGGGTTGGGGGGAGACCCAGTACTTC. Residues: CASSFSQGWGETQYF. This chain connects TRBV7-8 to TRBJ2-5; D is possibly TRBD1 or TRBD2 (5 bases each). Trimming took off 3 bases at V and 5 bases at J, with 16 bases between the two ends. Germline CDR1 and CDR2: SGHVS and FQNEAQ. The CDR3 spans 15 residues.

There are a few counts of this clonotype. The CDR3: CASSSDRPLSSYEQYF. CDR3 nucleotide sequence: TGTGCCAGCAGCTCAGACAGACCATTAAGCTCCTACGAGCAGTACTTC. The rearrangement uses TRBV7-8 and TRBJ2-7; weak D call: TRBD1 (5 bases). The CDR3 runs 16 residues. V was cut by 4 bases and J by 0 bases, with 16 bases left in between. CDR1 is SGHVS and CDR2 is FQNEAQ in the germline V gene. The whole variable domain, remainder taken from reference TRBV7-8 and TRBJ2-7, is GAGVSQSPRYKVAKRGQDVALRCDPISGHVSLFWYQQALGQGPEFLTYFQNEAQLDKSGLPSDRFFAERPEGSVSTLKIQRTQQEDSAVYLCASSSDRPLSSYEQYFGPGTRLTVT.

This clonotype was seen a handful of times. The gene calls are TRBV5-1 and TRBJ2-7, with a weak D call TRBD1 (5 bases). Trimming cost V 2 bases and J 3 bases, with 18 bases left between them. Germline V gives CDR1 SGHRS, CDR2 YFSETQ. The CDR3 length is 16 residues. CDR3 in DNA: TGCGCCAGCAGCTTCGATCGAGGACAAATTCTCTACGAGCAGTACTTC. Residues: CASSFDRGQILYEQYF.

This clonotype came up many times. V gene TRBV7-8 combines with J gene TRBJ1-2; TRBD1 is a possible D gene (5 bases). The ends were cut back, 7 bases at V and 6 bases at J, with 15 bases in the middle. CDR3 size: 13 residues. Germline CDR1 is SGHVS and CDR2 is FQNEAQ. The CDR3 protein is CASTGRQGHGYTF. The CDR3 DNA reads TGTGCCAGCACTGGAAGGCAGGGCCATGGCTACACCTTC.

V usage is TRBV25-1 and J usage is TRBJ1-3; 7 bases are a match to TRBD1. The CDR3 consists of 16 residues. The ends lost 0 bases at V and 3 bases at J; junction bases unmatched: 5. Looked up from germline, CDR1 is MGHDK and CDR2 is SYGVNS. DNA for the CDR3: TGTGCCAGCAGTGAATATCGGACAGGAGATGGAAACACCATATATTTT. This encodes CASSEYRTGDGNTIYF.

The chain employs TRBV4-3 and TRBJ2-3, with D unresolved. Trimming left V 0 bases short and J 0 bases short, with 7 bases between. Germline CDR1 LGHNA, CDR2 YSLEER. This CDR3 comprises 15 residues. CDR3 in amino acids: CASSQDITSTDTQYF. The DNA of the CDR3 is TGCGCCAGCAGCCAAGATATTACTAGCACAGATACGCAGTATTTT.

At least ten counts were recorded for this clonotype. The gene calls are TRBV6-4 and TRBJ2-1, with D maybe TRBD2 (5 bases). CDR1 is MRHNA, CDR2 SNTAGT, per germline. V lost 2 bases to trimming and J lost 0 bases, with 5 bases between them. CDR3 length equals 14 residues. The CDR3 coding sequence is TGTGCCAGCAGTGACGGGAGCTCCTACAATGAGCAGTTCTTC. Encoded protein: CASSDGSSYNEQFF.

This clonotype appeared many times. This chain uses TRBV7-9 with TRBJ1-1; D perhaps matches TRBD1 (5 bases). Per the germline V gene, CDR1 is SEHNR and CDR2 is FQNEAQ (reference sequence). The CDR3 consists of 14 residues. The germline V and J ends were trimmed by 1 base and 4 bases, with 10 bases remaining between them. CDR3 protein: CASSLGGLATEAFF. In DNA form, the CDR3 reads TGTGCCAGCAGCTTAGGGGGCTTGGCCACTGAAGCTTTCTTT.